The clone carrying this TCR beta chain was counted between two and nine times. Its antigen is as yet unknown. These data belong to a study of cytomegalovirus exposure and HLA in healthy donors. The PCR used 60 Vbeta and 13 Jbeta primers. Here immunoSEQ multiplex PCR was the method, and the copy in TCRdb shows in-frame clones only, minus some. The table records roughly 120,000 clones, around 83% of them present only once. General study results and limits: There were several of the most significant clusters that appeared linked to common viral pathogens in a later analysis.

This receptor was obtained from a human donor in good health. Sequenced material: PBMCs.

The CDR3 spells CASSYSTILGEQFF. CDR3 bases: TGTGCCAGCAGTTACTCGACTATTTTGGGTGAGCAGTTCTTC. This rearrangement joins TRBV6-5 to TRBJ2-1, with a weak D call TRBD2 (5 bases). CDR3 size: 14 residues. Trimming took 0 bases from V and 9 from J, leaving 12 bases between them. CDR1 MNHEY and CDR2 SVGAGI come from the germline V gene.